This T cell receptor (beta chain) emerged from a study of cytomegalovirus exposure and HLA in healthy donors. The PCR ran on 60 Vbeta and 13 Jbeta primers. Measured with immunoSEQ multiplex PCR; TCRdb has only the in-frame clones, and not every one. The repertoire holds approximately 55,000 clones, around 80% seen once, with about 2.3% in the top ten. The CDR3 contains 14 residues. Germline CDR1 reads SGHDT; CDR2 reads YYEEEE. Trimming cost V 0 bases and J 8 bases, with 14 bases left between them. A note on this clone: What it recognizes is unknown.

Study-level points and caveats: HLA-A and HLA-B allele assignments for most subjects were reportedly predicted accurately using TCR beta sequences.

The sequence derives from a boy between 10 and 17 years old in good health and CMV-seropositive. Input material: PBMCs. The chain has TRBV5-6 and TRBJ1-2; D not certain. DNA of the CDR3: TGTGCCAGCAGCTTGGGCACAGCCGTTCCGGGCTACACCTTC. Amino acids: CASSLGTAVPGYTF.